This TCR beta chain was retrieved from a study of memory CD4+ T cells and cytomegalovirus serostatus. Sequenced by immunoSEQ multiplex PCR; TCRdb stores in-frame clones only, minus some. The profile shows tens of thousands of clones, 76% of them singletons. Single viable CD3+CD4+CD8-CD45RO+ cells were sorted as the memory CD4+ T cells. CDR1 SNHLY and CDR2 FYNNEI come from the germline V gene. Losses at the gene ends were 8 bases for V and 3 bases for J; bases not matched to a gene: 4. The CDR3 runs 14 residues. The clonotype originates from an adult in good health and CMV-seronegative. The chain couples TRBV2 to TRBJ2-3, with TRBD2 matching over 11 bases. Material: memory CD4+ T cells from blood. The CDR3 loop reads CASALAGVTDTQYF. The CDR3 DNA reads TGTGCCAGCGCACTAGCGGGGGTAACAGATACGCAGTATTTT.